This record concerns one TCR beta chain sequence. The antigen is unknown. These data belong to a study of response to subunit inactivated influenza vaccine. Unmatched junction bases numbered 3, after V lost 7 bases and J lost 4 bases. There are 13 residues in the CDR3. From germline, CDR1 is MNHNS and CDR2 SASEGT. Each CDR3 protein is one row after TCRdb ran MiXCR on the RT-PCR reads. Of 700,000 to 800,000 distinct CDR3 sequences detected, around 18% appear once; the ten largest clones hold 9.5% to 13%. The study, taken as a whole, reports: New T cells are recruited in small numbers by each seasonal influenza vaccination, according to the authors' suggestion.

This chain connects TRBV6-1 to TRBJ1-1; the match to TRBD1 covers 10 bases. The clonotype was recovered from a man aged 50 to 60 who received an inactivated influenza vaccine. Sequenced material: PBMCs from blood, taken around 5 days after vaccination. CDR3 DNA sequence: TGTGCCAGCAAGGACAGGGGGTTCACTGAAGCTTTCTTT. This sequence encodes CASKDRGFTEAFF.